This record covers a single T cell receptor (beta chain). The sample comes from a study of blood T cell repertoires in COVID-19. Overall study: COVID-19 samples collected from the United States, Italy and Spain covered acute and convalescent phases.

Recruited during active infection, patients (from Seattle) were subsequently followed longitudinally. CDR3 size: 15 residues. V trimming: 10 bases; J trimming: 4 bases; junction bases outside the gene matches: 10. Germline V gene lookup returns CDR1 LNHDA and CDR2 SQIVND (reference sequence). Original methodology: Estimation of nucleated cell counts relied on the amplification of reference gene primers. TCRdb's table, derived via immunoSEQ multiplex PCR, lists solely in-frame clones and lacks some. V and J calls plus clone size are reproduced from that table; the DNA served to infer D and trimming. The sample contains some 68,000 clones, 80% to 95% of which appear only once.

The chain has TRBV19 and TRBJ2-3; 11 nucleotides agree with TRBD1. The receptor's source is a man aged 50 to 59 with COVID-19, enrolled during active disease. Sequencing was carried out using peripheral blood. The CDR3 region is CATNGWDRGSDTQYF. CDR3 DNA: TGTGCCACCAATGGGTGGGACAGGGGGTCAGATACGCAGTATTTT.